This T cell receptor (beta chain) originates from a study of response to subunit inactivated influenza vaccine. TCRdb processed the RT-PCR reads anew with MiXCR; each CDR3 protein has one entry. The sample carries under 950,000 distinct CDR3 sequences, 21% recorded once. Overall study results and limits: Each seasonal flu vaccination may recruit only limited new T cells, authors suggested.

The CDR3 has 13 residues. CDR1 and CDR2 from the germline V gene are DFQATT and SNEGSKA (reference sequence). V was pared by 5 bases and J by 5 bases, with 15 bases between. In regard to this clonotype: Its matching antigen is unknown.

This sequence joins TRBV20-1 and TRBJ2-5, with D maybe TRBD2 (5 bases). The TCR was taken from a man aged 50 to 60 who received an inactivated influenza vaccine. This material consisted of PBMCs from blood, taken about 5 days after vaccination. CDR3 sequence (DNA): TGCAGTGCTCGAAGCGGTACCGGGGAGACCCAGTACTTC. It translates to CSARSGTGETQYF.